This entry lists 25 T cell receptor beta chains sequenced from one sample in a study of blood T cell repertoires in COVID-19 (dated by TCRdb to about 2020). To prepare the library, the immunoSEQ multiplex PCR assay was applied. The source is immuneACCESS, and TCRdb retained only in-frame sequences with V and J called. Part of the clones is not carried over; for the studies checked, unresolved V genes explain less than half of this, and the remainder is unexplained. Counted in this sample were 200,000 or so clones; approximately 80% of them appeared once. The ten biggest clones cover 2% to 2.5% of the sample. Input material: peripheral blood. The receptors were sampled from a man between 35 and 55 years old who had recovered from COVID-19.

This chain links TRBV6-2 or TRBV6-3 with TRBJ2-2; TRBD2 matches at 14 bases. Germline V CDR1 and CDR2: MNHEY, SVGEGT. The CDR3 runs 18 residues. The junction had 7 bases not matched to a gene; V was cut back by 6 bases and J by 1 base. This CDR3 is CASSRGTSGSGNTGELFF. The CDR3 DNA reads TGTGCCAGCAGCCGGGGGACTAGCGGGAGTGGGAACACCGGGGAGCTGTTTTTT.

This chain joins TRBV3-1 (or the pseudogene TRBV3-2) and TRBJ2-5, with D hard to call. The CDR3 consists of 12 residues. Germline V gene sequence: CDR1 LGHDT, CDR2 YNNKEL (reference sequence). With 3 bases removed from V and 7 bases from J, the gap between germline ends came to 9 bases. The CDR3 reads CASSQSSGTQYF. In DNA form, the CDR3 reads TGTGCCAGCAGCCAGAGTTCAGGGACCCAGTACTTC.

The CDR3 region has the DNA TGTGCCAGCAGCGCCGGGCGGGGAGACCAAGAGACCCAGTACTTC. It specifies CASSAGRGDQETQYF. The chain employs TRBV7-8 and TRBJ2-5, with D possibly being TRBD2 (6 bases). Per germline, CDR1 SGHVS and CDR2 FQNEAQ. The CDR3 is 15 residues long. Trimming left V 5 bases short and J 0 bases short, with 13 bases between.

V usage is TRBV30 and J usage is TRBJ1-4; the match to TRBD1 covers 8 bases. The CDR3 contains 14 residues. CDR1 and CDR2 from the germline V gene are GTSNPN and SVGIG (reference sequence). With 0 bases clipped from V and 4 bases from J, the junction kept 1 base outside the gene matches. The CDR3 is CAWSVTGVNEKLFF. CDR3 nucleotide sequence: TGTGCCTGGAGTGTGACAGGGGTTAATGAAAAACTGTTTTTT.

This chain joins TRBV9 and TRBJ1-1, with D possibly being TRBD1 (5 bases). Trimming took off 0 bases at V and 1 base at J, with 10 bases between the two ends. CDR1 is SGDLS and CDR2 is YYNGEE in the germline V gene. There are 15 residues in the CDR3. The CDR3 is CASSVEGHSNTEAFF. CDR3 bases: TGTGCCAGCAGCGTAGAAGGACATTCGAACACTGAAGCTTTCTTT.

This clone showed up just once. This chain uses TRBV19 with TRBJ1-5; D not certain. Germline V gives CDR1 LNHDA, CDR2 SQIVND (reference sequence). This CDR3 contains 18 residues. Trimming removed 3 bases at V and 5 bases at J, with 23 bases between. The CDR3 DNA follows: TGTGCCAGTAGTATTATACGAGGGTGGTCAGCCCCTCATCAGCCCCAGCATTTT. Translation: CASSIIRGWSAPHQPQHF.

The chain couples TRBV18 to TRBJ1-1; no definite D call. The CDR3 is 13 amino acids. The germline V gene has CDR1 KGHSH and CDR2 LQKENI. V lost 6 bases and J 4 bases, leaving 12 bases between the germline ends. CDR3 amino acids: CASSPKGSTEAFF. The CDR3 nucleotides are TGTGCCAGCTCTCCCAAAGGGAGCACTGAAGCTTTCTTT. Using reference TRBV18 and TRBJ1-1 for the parts outside the CDR3, the full variable domain is NAGVMQNPRHLVRRRGQEARLRCSPMKGHSHVYWYRQLPEEGLKFMVYLQKENIIDESGMPKERFSAEFPKEGPSILRIQQVVRGDSAAYFCASSPKGSTEAFFGQGTRLTVV.

The V call is TRBV5-1, the J call TRBJ2-2; TRBD1 agrees at 12 bases. Per the germline V gene, CDR1 is SGHRS and CDR2 is YFSETQ. The CDR3 is 16 amino acids. The junction had 6 bases not matched to a gene; V was cut back by 7 bases and J by 2 bases. The CDR3 protein is CASVPGQGANTGELFF. For the CDR3, the DNA is TGCGCCAGCGTACCGGGACAGGGGGCCAACACCGGGGAGCTGTTTTTT.

The gene calls are TRBV4-3 and TRBJ1-1; D not resolved. Trimming left V 5 bases short and J 4 bases short, with 5 bases between. The germline CDR1 and CDR2 sequences are LGHNA and YSLEER. This CDR3 is 11 amino acids long. For the CDR3, the DNA is TGCGCCAGCAGCACTAGCACTGAAGCTTTCTTT. Translation gives CASSTSTEAFF.

The V call is TRBV19, the J call TRBJ1-2; 10 bases map to TRBD1. The germline V gene encodes CDR1 LNHDA and CDR2 SQIVND (reference sequence). V was clipped by 4 bases and J by 6 bases; unmatched bases: 2. The CDR3 is 13 amino acids. CDR3 in amino acids: CASSTGTGDGYTF. The CDR3 DNA reads as TGTGCCAGTAGTACCGGGACAGGGGATGGCTACACCTTC. Full variable domain (missing parts from reference TRBV19 and TRBJ1-2): DGGITQSPKYLFRKEGQNVTLSCEQNLNHDAMYWYRQDPGQGLRLIYYSQIVNDFQKGDIAEGYSVSREKKESFPLTVTSAQKNPTAFYLCASSTGTGDGYTFGSGTRLTVV.

The rearrangement joins TRBV7-9 to TRBJ1-3, with D possibly matching TRBD1 (6 bases). The CDR3 spans 13 residues. V gave up 9 bases and J gave up 3 bases, with 12 bases separating them. The germline V gene encodes CDR1 SEHNR and CDR2 FQNEAQ (reference sequence). The CDR3 here is CASGGSVGNTIYF. The CDR3 DNA follows: TGTGCCAGTGGGGGCTCCGTTGGAAACACCATATATTTT.

This clone has only a few counts. The genes are TRBV3-1 (or the pseudogene TRBV3-2) and TRBJ1-2, with 8 bases aligning to TRBD1. The CDR3 runs to 14 residues. V lost 3 bases and J lost 5; bases outside the gene matches: 5. Germline loops: CDR1 LGHDT, CDR2 YNNKEL (reference sequence). CDR3 loop: CASSQSTGGYGYTF. CDR3 sequence (DNA): TGTGCCAGCAGCCAGTCTACAGGGGGTTATGGCTACACCTTC.

This chain uses TRBV10-3 with TRBJ1-5; TRBD1 might be the D (5 bases). Trimming took off 0 bases at V and 3 bases at J, with 12 bases between the two ends. The CDR3 sequence is 16 residues long. Germline CDR1 is ENHRY and CDR2 is SYGVKD. The CDR3 nucleotides read TGTGCCATCAGTGAGTCGTCCGGGGGGAACAATCAGCCCCAGCATTTT. It codes for CAISESSGGNNQPQHF.

The rearrangement joins TRBV12-3 or TRBV12-4 to TRBJ1-1; D gene unclear. The V end was cut by 3 bases, the J end by 1 base, with 6 bases between. This CDR3 has 13 amino acids. CDR3 sequence reads: CASSFVANTEAFF. The CDR3 region has the DNA TGTGCCAGCAGTTTTGTGGCGAACACTGAAGCTTTCTTT.

This chain uses TRBV12-3 or TRBV12-4 with TRBJ1-5; D is possibly TRBD1 (5 bases). The length of the CDR3 is 13 residues. V was pared by 5 bases and J by 6 bases, with 11 bases between. The CDR3 loop is CASSPQGIQPQHF. In DNA form, the CDR3 reads TGTGCCAGCAGTCCCCAGGGAATTCAGCCCCAGCATTTT.

This chain links TRBV9 with TRBJ1-1; TRBD1 matches at 9 bases. CDR3 length: 15 residues. The ends lost 3 bases at V and 2 bases at J; junction bases unmatched: 5. CDR1 SGDLS and CDR2 YYNGEE come from the germline V gene. The CDR3 region has the DNA TGTGCCAGCAGCGCGGGGACAGGGAGAAACACTGAAGCTTTCTTT. It translates to CASSAGTGRNTEAFF. Based on the CDR3 plus reference TRBV9 and TRBJ1-1, the full variable domain is DSGVTQTPKHLITATGQRVTLRCSPRSGDLSVYWYQQSLDQGLQFLIQYYNGEERAKGNILERFSAQQFPDLHSELNLSSLELGDSALYFCASSAGTGRNTEAFFGQGTRLTVV.

The CDR3 here is CASSPWDRPPYGYTF. CDR3 DNA sequence: TGTGCCAGCAGTCCATGGGACAGACCACCGTATGGCTACACCTTC. The V call is TRBV27, the J call TRBJ1-2, with 7 nucleotides matching TRBD1. The CDR3 runs 15 residues. J lost 5 bases, V lost 5 bases, and 11 bases had no gene match. Germline assignment: CDR1 MNHEY and CDR2 SMNVEV (reference sequence).

CDR3 region: CASSQEGLAGYSYEQYF. CDR3 sequence (DNA): TGTGCCAGCAGCCAAGAAGGTCTAGCGGGGTACTCCTACGAGCAGTACTTC. The V and J genes are TRBV14 and TRBJ2-7; 9 nucleotides align to TRBD2. The CDR3 loop spans 17 amino acids. Unmatched junction bases numbered 6, after V lost 0 bases and J lost 0 bases. Germline V CDR1 and CDR2: SGHDN, FVKESK.

This chain joins TRBV11-2 and TRBJ1-2, with a possible D match to TRBD1 (6 bases). The CDR3 contains 14 residues. Germline assignment: CDR1 SGHAT and CDR2 FQNNGV. V dropped 3 bases and J dropped 3 bases, with 11 bases sitting between them. The chain's CDR3 is CASSFAGEDYGYTF. CDR3 DNA: TGTGCCAGCAGCTTCGCAGGGGAAGACTATGGCTACACCTTC.

The V and J genes are TRBV12-3 or TRBV12-4 and TRBJ1-2; no clear D. CDR3 length equals 11 residues. V gave up 3 bases and J gave up 7 bases, with 6 bases separating them. CDR3: CASSLNIGYTF. Written as DNA, the CDR3 is TGTGCCAGCAGTTTGAACATTGGCTACACCTTC.

The V call is TRBV4-3, the J call TRBJ1-2, with a tentative D call TRBD1 (6 bases). Trimming removed 6 bases at V and 0 bases at J, with 17 bases between. Germline values: CDR1 LGHNA, CDR2 YSLEER. This CDR3 contains 16 residues. The CDR3: CASRRTGTLSNYGYTF. DNA of the CDR3: TGCGCCAGCAGGCGAACCGGGACACTTTCTAACTATGGCTACACCTTC.

CDR3 protein: CASSRHGTGAYEQYF. CDR3 nucleotides: TGTGCCAGCAGCCGCCACGGGACAGGCGCCTACGAGCAGTACTTC. The chain couples TRBV7-8 to TRBJ2-7, with 8 bases fitting TRBD1. The germline gives CDR1 SGHVS, CDR2 FQNEAQ. With V trimmed by 5 bases and J by 2 bases, 8 bases remained unmatched. The CDR3 consists of 15 residues.

The rearrangement joins TRBV27 to TRBJ1-1; TRBD1 aligns across 9 bases. Germline CDR1 MNHEY, CDR2 SMNVEV (reference sequence). The CDR3 consists of 14 residues. With V trimmed by 7 bases and J by 4 bases, 7 bases remained unmatched. Written as DNA, the CDR3 is TGTGCCAGCACCAGGGACAGGGAGGGCACTGAAGCTTTCTTT. It specifies CASTRDREGTEAFF.

This clone was recorded a few times. The chain has TRBV10-1 and TRBJ2-7, with 7 bases matching TRBD2. Trimming cost V 6 bases and J 2 bases; bases outside gene matches: 4. The CDR3 has 13 amino acids. Germline CDR1 and CDR2: WNHNN and SYGVQD (reference sequence). CDR3: CASSPSGTYEQYF. The CDR3 DNA is TGCGCCAGCAGCCCTAGCGGTACCTACGAGCAGTACTTC.

This chain joins TRBV5-1 and TRBJ2-1; 9 nucleotides agree with TRBD1. The ends lost 6 bases at V and 0 bases at J; junction bases unmatched: 4. The CDR3 contains 15 residues. Germline V lookup: CDR1 SGHRS, CDR2 YFSETQ. CDR3 sequence: CASTRQGGSYNEQFF. The CDR3 DNA reads as TGCGCCAGCACCCGACAGGGGGGCTCCTACAATGAGCAGTTCTTC.